What follows are 22 T cell receptor beta chains derived from one specimen sequenced in a study of cytomegalovirus exposure and HLA in healthy donors. Both 60 Vbeta primers and 13 Jbeta primers went into the PCR. Only in-frame clones appear in the TCRdb table, and some are missing; sequencing was by immunoSEQ multiplex PCR. The data hold over 110,000 clones, with 65% to 85% observed a single time. Sequencing was carried out using PBMCs. These receptors all stem from a male donor in good health and CMV-seronegative.

This chain connects TRBV29-1 to TRBJ2-1; 7 bases line up with TRBD2. The CDR3 runs 8 residues. CDR1 and CDR2 (germline): SQVTM, ANQGSEA. V was pared by 8 bases and J by 15 bases, with 4 bases of the junction left unmatched. The CDR3 protein is CSIPGGFF. In DNA, the CDR3 is TGCAGCATCCCGGGGGGGTTCTTC.

This rearrangement joins TRBV28 to TRBJ2-7, with 7 bases aligning to TRBD1. Germline assignment: CDR1 MDHEN and CDR2 SYDVKM. V trimming: 5 bases; J trimming: 2 bases; junction bases outside the gene matches: 21. The CDR3 totals 19 residues. For the CDR3, the DNA is TGTGCCAGCAGTCAAATATCCGGGACAGACCTTACCCCGCCCTACGAGCAGTACTTC. This encodes CASSQISGTDLTPPYEQYF.

The chain combines TRBV5-1 with TRBJ2-1; maybe TRBD2 (6 bases). CDR3 length: 15 residues. Germline loops: CDR1 SGHRS, CDR2 YFSETQ. V gave up 2 bases and J gave up 5 bases, with 14 bases separating them. The CDR3: CASSFQTSKNNEQFF. For the CDR3, the DNA is TGCGCCAGCAGCTTTCAGACTAGTAAAAACAATGAGCAGTTCTTC.

This clone was counted a few times. V is TRBV7-3 and J is TRBJ2-2; D gene uncertain. V dropped 1 base and J dropped 6 bases, with 9 bases sitting between them. The CDR3 contains 14 residues. Germline-derived CDR1 and CDR2 are SGHTA and FQGTGA. The CDR3, as DNA: TGTGCCAGCAGCTTAATAGTCCCGCCCGGGGAGCTGTTTTTT. Its protein is CASSLIVPPGELFF.

This clone was seen only once. Within the sample, other DNA sequences also encode this same CDR3. V and J are TRBV28 and TRBJ1-1; maybe TRBD1 (6 bases). Germline-derived CDR1 and CDR2 are MDHEN and SYDVKM. The CDR3 spans 13 residues. V dropped 7 bases and J dropped 4 bases, with 13 bases sitting between them. The CDR3 loop reads CASTRIGGTEAFF. Written as DNA, the CDR3 is TGTGCCAGCACCCGAATAGGGGGCACTGAAGCTTTCTTT. The whole variable domain, filled in from reference TRBV28 and TRBJ1-1, reads DVKVTQSSRYLVKRTGEKVFLECVQDMDHENMFWYRQDPGLGLRLIYFSYDVKMKEKGDIPEGYSVSREKKERFSLILESASTNQTSMYLCASTRIGGTEAFFGQGTRLTVV.

The J gene is TRBJ2-7, the V gene TRBV27; 10 positions match TRBD1. Germline CDR1 MNHEY, CDR2 SMNVEV (reference sequence). This CDR3 has 13 residues. V lost 5 bases, J lost 2 bases, and 0 bases stayed unmatched. The CDR3 region has the DNA TGTGCCAGCAGTGGACAGGGGGCCTACGAGCAGTACTTC. Residues: CASSGQGAYEQYF.

The chain employs TRBV27 and TRBJ1-5; D is ambiguous. V lost 5 bases, J lost 1 base, and 12 bases lay in between. The germline V gene has CDR1 MNHEY and CDR2 SMNVEV (reference sequence). The CDR3 length is 15 residues. CDR3 amino acids: CASSPTVHSNQPQHF. The DNA for the CDR3 is TGTGCCAGCAGTCCGACTGTCCACAGCAATCAGCCCCAGCATTTT.

This clone appeared a single time. The CDR3 DNA reads as TGTGCCAGCAGTATTTCTAGCGGGGCGAAATCCTACGAGCAGTACTTC. The encoded protein is CASSISSGAKSYEQYF. This sequence joins TRBV27 and TRBJ2-7; 9 bases match TRBD2. Germline V CDR1 and CDR2: MNHEY, SMNVEV (reference sequence). The ends lost 5 bases at V and 1 base at J; junction bases unmatched: 9. This CDR3 spans 16 amino acids.

This clone was seen once. This chain uses TRBV29-1 with TRBJ2-3; 9 bases fit TRBD1. With 6 bases clipped from V and 0 bases from J, the junction kept 4 bases outside the gene matches. Germline values: CDR1 SQVTM, CDR2 ANQGSEA. There are 14 residues in the CDR3. The CDR3 loop reads CSVLGTGSTDTQYF. The CDR3 bases are TGCAGCGTACTGGGGACAGGGAGCACAGATACGCAGTATTTT.

The rearrangement joins TRBV19 to TRBJ1-1; possible D gene TRBD1, 6 bases. From germline, CDR1 is LNHDA and CDR2 SQIVND (reference sequence). V was cut by 3 bases and J by 5 bases, with 10 bases left in between. CDR3 length: 13 amino acids. DNA of the CDR3: TGTGCCAGTAGTATGGGGGCTGCAACTGAAGCTTTCTTT. Protein sequence: CASSMGAATEAFF.

The CDR3 region is CAWSPAGPSGNTIYF. CDR3 bases: TGTGCCTGGAGTCCCGCGGGGCCTTCTGGAAACACCATATATTTT. The chain carries TRBV30 and TRBJ1-3, with D tentatively TRBD1 (5 bases). The CDR3 spans 15 residues. Germline lookup yields CDR1 GTSNPN and CDR2 SVGIG (reference sequence). The ends were cut back, 2 bases at V and 1 base at J, with 12 bases in the middle.

The chain links TRBV19 to TRBJ2-7; D unresolved. The germline V gene has CDR1 LNHDA and CDR2 SQIVND (reference sequence). The CDR3 is made up of 11 amino acids. V dropped 5 bases and J dropped 3 bases, with 5 bases sitting between them. CDR3 nucleotide sequence: TGTGCCAGTAGTTCCTACTACGAGCAGTACTTC. It yields the protein CASSSYYEQYF.

The rearrangement joins TRBV10-1 to TRBJ1-1; D not resolved. Trimming removed 8 bases from V and 4 bases from J, with 5 bases in between. CDR3 length: 10 residues. Per germline, CDR1 WNHNN and CDR2 SYGVQD (reference sequence). CDR3: CASQFTEAFF. As DNA, the CDR3 is TGCGCCAGCCAGTTCACTGAAGCTTTCTTT.

V is TRBV28 and J is TRBJ2-7, with 9 bases lining up with TRBD2. The germline V gene encodes CDR1 MDHEN and CDR2 SYDVKM. Trimming at V came to 7 bases and at J to 1 base, leaving 14 bases not matched to a gene. The CDR3 is 17 amino acids. CDR3 loop: CASTPPPRTSVSYEQYF. The CDR3 bases are TGTGCCAGCACCCCTCCCCCGCGGACTAGCGTATCCTACGAGCAGTACTTC.

J is TRBJ2-1 and V is TRBV4-2; TRBD2 aligns across 9 bases. After removal of 0 bases from V and 8 bases from J, the junction contained 8 bases not matched to a gene. The V gene's germline CDR1 is LGHNA and CDR2 YNFKEQ. The CDR3 is 16 residues long. CDR3 protein: CASSQDPTSGHDEQFF. The CDR3 DNA sequence: TGTGCCAGCAGCCAAGATCCTACTAGCGGGCATGATGAGCAGTTCTTC.

J is TRBJ2-3 and V is TRBV7-6; TRBD2 might be the D (6 bases). The CDR3 contains 13 residues. Trimming removed 7 bases from V and 6 bases from J, with 14 bases in between. Germline V gene sequence: CDR1 SGHVS, CDR2 FNYEAQ. The CDR3 DNA follows: TGTGCCAGCACCTTCGGGGGAATGGATACGCAGTATTTT. This codes for CASTFGGMDTQYF.

This clone showed up just once. The chain employs TRBV9 and TRBJ1-3, with D perhaps TRBD1 (5 bases). Trimming stripped 2 bases from V and 2 bases from J, with 14 bases between. Germline-derived CDR1 and CDR2 are SGDLS and YYNGEE. The CDR3 has 16 amino acids. CDR3 in amino acids: CASSVGPPETGNTIYF. In DNA form, the CDR3 reads TGTGCCAGCAGCGTGGGGCCCCCCGAAACTGGAAACACCATATATTTT.

V gene TRBV10-3 combines with J gene TRBJ2-7, with TRBD1 identical over 8 bases. V dropped 5 bases and J dropped 11; count of bases not matched to a gene: 11. Germline CDR1 and CDR2: ENHRY and SYGVKD. This CDR3 is 13 amino acids long. The DNA of the CDR3 is TGTGCCATCAGTCCAGGGGGCAGGGACAAGGAGTACTTC. Translating gives CAISPGGRDKEYF.

The gene calls are TRBV5-6 and TRBJ2-5; a weak D match, TRBD2 (6 bases). Per germline, CDR1 SGHDT and CDR2 YYEEEE. The V and J ends lost 3 bases and 5 bases respectively, with 23 bases between them. The CDR3 sequence is 17 residues long. The CDR3 here is CASSWAPIADRRETQYF. As DNA, the CDR3 is TGTGCCAGCAGCTGGGCCCCGATAGCGGACCGGCGGGAGACCCAGTACTTC.

This clone has a handful of counts. The rearrangement joins TRBV27 to TRBJ1-5; TRBD1 might be the D (6 bases). Germline CDR1 and CDR2: MNHEY and SMNVEV (reference sequence). This CDR3 comprises 15 residues. V dropped 4 bases and J dropped 5 bases, with 15 bases sitting between them. In nucleotides, the CDR3 is TGTGCCAGCAGTTACTGGGGGACACCCTATCAGCCCCAGCATTTT. The encoded protein is CASSYWGTPYQPQHF.

This clone counts as medium-sized. The genes are TRBV6-5 and TRBJ2-7, with 7 bases that match TRBD2. Germline-derived CDR1 and CDR2 are MNHEY and SVGAGI. With V trimmed by 2 bases and J by 6 bases, 10 bases remained unmatched. The CDR3 is made up of 15 amino acids. This chain's CDR3 is CASSYNSGSRREQYF. CDR3 DNA: TGTGCCAGCAGTTACAATAGCGGGTCCAGGCGCGAGCAGTACTTC.

The V and J genes are TRBV19 and TRBJ2-7; possibly TRBD1 for D (5 bases). This CDR3 comprises 12 residues. Per the germline V gene, CDR1 is LNHDA and CDR2 is SQIVND (reference sequence). V dropped 5 bases and J dropped 1 base, with 6 bases sitting between them. CDR3: CASSSGSYEQYF. In DNA, the CDR3 is TGTGCCAGTAGTTCAGGGTCCTACGAGCAGTACTTC.